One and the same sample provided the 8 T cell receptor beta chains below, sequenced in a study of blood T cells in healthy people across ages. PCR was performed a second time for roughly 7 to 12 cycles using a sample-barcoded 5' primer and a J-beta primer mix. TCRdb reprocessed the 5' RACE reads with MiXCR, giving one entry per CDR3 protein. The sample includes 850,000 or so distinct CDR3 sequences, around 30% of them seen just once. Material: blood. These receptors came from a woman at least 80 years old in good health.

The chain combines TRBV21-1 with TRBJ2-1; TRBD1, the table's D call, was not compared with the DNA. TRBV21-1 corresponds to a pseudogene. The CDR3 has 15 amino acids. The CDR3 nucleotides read TGTGCCAGCAGCAAATATGGCGGGGGCCGGCATGAGCAGTTCTTC. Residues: CASSKYGGGRHEQFF.

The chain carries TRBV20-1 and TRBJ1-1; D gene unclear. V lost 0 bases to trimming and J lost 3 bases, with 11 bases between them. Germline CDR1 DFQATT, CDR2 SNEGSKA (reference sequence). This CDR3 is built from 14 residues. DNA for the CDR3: TGCAGTGCTAGAGAGAGAAATGTTGACACTGAAGCTTTCTTT. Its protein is CSARERNVDTEAFF.

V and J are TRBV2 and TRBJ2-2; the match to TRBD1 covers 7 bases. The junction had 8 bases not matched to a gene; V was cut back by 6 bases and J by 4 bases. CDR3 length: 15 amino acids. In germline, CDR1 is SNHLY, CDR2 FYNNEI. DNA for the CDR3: TGTGCCAGCAGACCCAGGGGACAGTCCACCGGGGAGCTGTTTTTT. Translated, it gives CASRPRGQSTGELFF.

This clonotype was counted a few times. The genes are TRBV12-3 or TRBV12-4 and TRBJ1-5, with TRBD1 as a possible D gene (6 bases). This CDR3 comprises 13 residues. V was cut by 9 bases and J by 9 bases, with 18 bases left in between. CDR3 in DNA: TGTGCCAGTTCACGACAGGACGGGGGGCCCCAGCATTTT. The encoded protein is CASSRQDGGPQHF.

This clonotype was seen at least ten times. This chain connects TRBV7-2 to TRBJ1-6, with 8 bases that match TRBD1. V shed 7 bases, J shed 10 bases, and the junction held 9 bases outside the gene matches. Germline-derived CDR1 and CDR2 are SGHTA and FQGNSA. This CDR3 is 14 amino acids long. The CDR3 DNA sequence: TGTGCCAGCACCTACGGACAGGGAGCCTCACCCCTCCACTTT. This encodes CASTYGQGASPLHF. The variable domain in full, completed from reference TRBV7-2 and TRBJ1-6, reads GAGVSQSPSNKVTEKGKDVELRCDPISGHTALYWYRQSLGQGLEFLIYFQGNSAPDKSGLPSDRFSAERTGGSVSTLTIQRTQQEDSAVYLCASTYGQGASPLHFGNGTRLTVT.

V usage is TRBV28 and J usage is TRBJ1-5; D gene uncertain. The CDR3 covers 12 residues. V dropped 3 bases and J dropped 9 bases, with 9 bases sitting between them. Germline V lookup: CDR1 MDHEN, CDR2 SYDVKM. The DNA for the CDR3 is TGTGCCAGCAGTTTGACGACATCGCCCCAGCATTTT. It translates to CASSLTTSPQHF.

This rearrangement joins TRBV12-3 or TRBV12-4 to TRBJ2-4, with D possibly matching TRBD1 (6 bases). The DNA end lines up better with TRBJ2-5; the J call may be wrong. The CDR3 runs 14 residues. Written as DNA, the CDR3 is TGTGCCAGCAGTTGGAGGACAGCACGAGAGACCCAGTACTTC. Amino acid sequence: CASSWRTARETQYF.

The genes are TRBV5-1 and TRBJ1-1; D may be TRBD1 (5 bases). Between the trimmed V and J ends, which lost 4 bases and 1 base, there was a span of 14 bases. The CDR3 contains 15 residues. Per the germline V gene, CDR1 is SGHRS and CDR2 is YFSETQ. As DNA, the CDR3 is TGCGCCAGCAGCACCGGAAGGGGCTCGAACACTGAAGCTTTCTTT. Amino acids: CASSTGRGSNTEAFF. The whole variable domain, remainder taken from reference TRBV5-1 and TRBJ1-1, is KAGVTQTPRYLIKTRGQQVTLSCSPISGHRSVSWYQQTPGQGLQFLFEYFSETQRNKGNFPGRFSGRQFSNSRSEMNVSTLELGDSALYLCASSTGRGSNTEAFFGQGTRLTVV.